This is a list of T cell receptor beta chains from one sample in a study of blood T cells in healthy people across ages. MiXCR was run by TCRdb on the 5' RACE reads, yielding one entry per CDR3 protein. The sample gives about 1.5 million distinct CDR3 sequences, roughly 43% of which show up once; more than 4% is in the top ten. The specimen was blood. The receptors here all came from a woman aged 18-30 years in good health. Each CDR3 is given with its conserved first and last residue. A D gene is named only where the DNA matches it firmly. The size of a clone is reported for some rows only, either as once, few or many, or as a class for expanded clones.

v_call	d_call	clone_size	j_call	cdr3_nt	cdr3_aa
TRBV14	-	-	TRBJ1-1	TGTGCCAGCAGCTTCCGGGCTACTGAAGCTTTCTTT	CASSFRATEAFF
TRBV6-5	-	-	TRBJ2-1	TGTGCCAGCAGAGGGGGGGTCCAGGAGCAGTTCTTC	CASRGGVQEQFF
TRBV12-3/TRBV12-4	TRBD1	many	TRBJ2-7	TGTGCCAGCAGTCTCCGGGACAGGGACCACGAGCAGTACTTC	CASSLRDRDHEQYF
TRBV4-2	TRBD1	-	TRBJ2-1	TGTGCCAGCGCTGTCGGGGACAGGGGCAATGAGCAGTTCTTC	CASAVGDRGNEQFF
TRBV6-5	-	-	TRBJ1-2	TGTGCCAGCAGTTACGGGCAGGGATCCCTCTATGGCTACACCTTC	CASSYGQGSLYGYTF
TRBV7-3	TRBD2	-	TRBJ2-3	TGTGCCAGCAGCTTAATCGGACTAGCGGGGGGAGATACGCAGTATTTT	CASSLIGLAGGDTQYF
TRBV15	TRBD1	-	TRBJ1-1	TGTGCCACCAGCAGAGATCACCCCGGGACAGGGTTAGAAGCTTTCTTT	CATSRDHPGTGLEAFF
TRBV20-1	-	-	TRBJ2-4	TGCAGTGCGGGTGGGAGACTAGCCAAAAACATTCAGTACTTC	CSAGGRLAKNIQYF
TRBV28	-	-	TRBJ2-7	TGTGCCAGCAGTTTTACGACGCCATCCCCCTACGAGCAGTACTTC	CASSFTTPSPYEQYF
TRBV27	TRBD2	-	TRBJ2-5	TGTGCCAGCAGTTGGGCGGGGGATAGAAGTGAGCAGTACTTC	CASSWAGDRSEQYF
TRBV3-1	TRBD2	-	TRBJ2-7	TGTGCCAGCAGCCAAGATTGGGGGACTAGCGGGACCTACGAGCAGTACTTC	CASSQDWGTSGTYEQYF
TRBV12-3/TRBV12-4	TRBD1	few	TRBJ1-1	TGTGCCAGCAGAACCGGGACAGGGTTTACTGAAGCTTTCTTT	CASRTGTGFTEAFF
TRBV20-1	-	-	TRBJ1-2	TGCAGTGCTCCTAGGGTGGGCAGAGCTAACTATGGCTACACCTTC	CSAPRVGRANYGYTF
TRBV11-2	-	-	TRBJ2-1	TGTGCCAGCAGCTTAGTAATGGGACCAGGGTCCAATGAGCAGTTCTTC	CASSLVMGPGSNEQFF
TRBV7-9	-	-	TRBJ1-2	TGTGCCAGCACCGGAGCCGGCAATGGCTACACCTTC	CASTGAGNGYTF
TRBV4-3	-	few	TRBJ2-1	TGCGCCAGCAGCCAAGATAGCCGGAGCTCCTACAATGAGCAGTTCTTC	CASSQDSRSSYNEQFF
TRBV25-1	-	-	TRBJ1-2	TGTGCCAGCACGCCGAATGAGGGGCGCGGCTACACCTTC	CASTPNEGRGYTF
TRBV27	-	-	TRBJ1-2	TGTGCCAGCAAGTACGGGGCTAACTATGGCTACACCTTC	CASKYGANYGYTF
TRBV28	TRBD2	-	TRBJ2-6	TGTGCCAGCAGTTTGGCGGGGGTCTCCTCTGGGGCCAACGTCCTGACTTTC	CASSLAGVSSGANVLTF
TRBV7-9	-	many	TRBJ2-5	TGTGCCAGCAGCTTATACGCCGTCCAAGAAGAGACCCAGTACTTC	CASSLYAVQEETQYF
TRBV20-1	TRBD1	few	TRBJ1-6	TGCAGTGCTCCGGACAGGGCTTCCTATAATTCACCCCTCCACTTT	CSAPDRASYNSPLHF
TRBV7-2	-	-	TRBJ1-3	TGTGCCAGCAGCCATGCCTCGGGAAACACCATATATTTT	CASSHASGNTIYF
TRBV24-1	TRBD2	few	TRBJ2-3	TGTGCCACCAGTGATAAGGCGGGACTAGGCACAGATACGCAGTATTTT	CATSDKAGLGTDTQYF
TRBV6-2/TRBV6-3	-	-	TRBJ2-7	TGTGCCGAAAAAAGAGGGGAGGTTTACGAGCAGTACTTC	CAEKRGEVYEQYF
TRBV27	-	-	TRBJ2-3	TGTGCCAGCAGTTTTGGGCCGGCCGGTACGCAGTATTTT	CASSFGPAGTQYF
TRBV11-3	-	-	TRBJ2-3	TGTGCCAGCAGCCACTCCGGGACTTCTACCAATACGCAGTATTTT	CASSHSGTSTNTQYF
TRBV20-1	TRBD1	-	TRBJ2-7	TGCAGTGCTACACCGGGACAGGCCCCCTACAGCTCCTACGAGCAGTACTTC	CSATPGQAPYSSYEQYF
TRBV6-2/TRBV6-3	TRBD1	-	TRBJ2-7	TGTGCCAGCAGTTACTCAGTCGGACAGGGAGGTCTAGACGAGCAGTACTTC	CASSYSVGQGGLDEQYF
TRBV6-2/TRBV6-3	TRBD2	-	TRBJ2-1	TGTGCCAGCAGTTTTGGCGGGAGCGGTGCCAATGAGCAGTTCTTC	CASSFGGSGANEQFF
TRBV5-4	-	few	TRBJ2-5	TGTGCCAGCAGCTTGGTGGTACACAGCGATGAGCAGTACTTC	CASSLVVHSDEQYF
TRBV12-3/TRBV12-4	-	-	TRBJ1-2	TGTGCCAGCACAAGGACAGAACCATATGGCTACACCTTC	CASTRTEPYGYTF
TRBV9	-	-	TRBJ2-5	TGTGCCAGCAGCGTAACAGGGATGGTCCAAGAGACCCAGTACTTC	CASSVTGMVQETQYF
TRBV7-8	TRBD1	few	TRBJ2-6	TGTGCCAGCGAACAGGGGCCTGGGGCCAACGTCCTGACTTTC	CASEQGPGANVLTF
TRBV7-2	TRBD2	few	TRBJ2-7	TGTGCCAGCAGTCCTCGCCACCTCCTAGAGCGGGGTTATGAGCAGTACTTC	CASSPRHLLERGYEQYF
TRBV20-1	TRBD1	many	TRBJ2-7	TGCAGTGTTAACAGGGGGAAGCCGAACGAGCAGTACTTC	CSVNRGKPNEQYF
TRBV9	-	few	TRBJ2-7	TGTGCCAGCAGCGCATCAGGAGGGCCCCCTCACGAGCAGTACTTC	CASSASGGPPHEQYF
TRBV5-1	-	-	TRBJ1-4	TGCGCCAGCACCATGGACGTGGCTAATGAAAAACTGTTTTTT	CASTMDVANEKLFF
TRBV20-1	-	few	TRBJ2-3	TGCAGTGCCACTTCATCTGGAGATACGCAGTATTTT	CSATSSGDTQYF
TRBV20-1	TRBD2	-	TRBJ2-3	TGCAGTGCTCCCAGAATTAGCGGGGGGGCGTACCGCACAGATACGCAGTATTTT	CSAPRISGGAYRTDTQYF
TRBV7-2	TRBD2	-	TRBJ2-3	TGTGCCAGCAGCTTAGGAGCGGGGGATTCGCAGTATTTT	CASSLGAGDSQYF